A selection of T cell receptor beta chains follows, all from one sample in a study of blood T cells in healthy people across ages. TCRdb ran MiXCR on the 5' RACE reads and lists one entry per CDR3 protein. The table lists around 650,000 distinct CDR3 sequences, around 38% of them singletons. Specimen: blood. All receptors derive from an older man in good health. Both conserved end residues are part of each CDR3. D genes are given only for firm matches. Clone size is shown for a subset of rows, as once, few, many or a class of expanded clone.

TRBD1 | TRBJ2-7 | many | TRBV15 | TGTGCCACCAGCAGAGATAAGGGACAGGGTCAGCAGTACTTC | CATSRDKGQGQQYF
TRBD2 | TRBJ2-3 | - | TRBV20-1 | TGCAGTGCTAGAGGGCTAGGGACTAGCGGGAGAGTTATGGCAGATACGCAGTATTTT | CSARGLGTSGRVMADTQYF
- | TRBJ2-7 | few | TRBV20-1 | TGCAGTGCTAGGGGCACGAGGGATCCCAACGAGCAGTACTTC | CSARGTRDPNEQYF
- | TRBJ2-5 | few | TRBV6-5 | TGTGCCAGCAGTTGGACAGCTTCTCAAGAGACCCAGTACTTC | CASSWTASQETQYF
- | TRBJ2-7 | - | TRBV12-3/TRBV12-4 | TGTGCCAGCAGTCCGGGACTGATCCTCTACGAGCAGTACTTC | CASSPGLILYEQYF
- | TRBJ2-5 | few | TRBV20-1 | TGCAGTGCCAGAGGGGGACCCTATCAAGAGACCCAGTACTTC | CSARGGPYQETQYF
- | TRBJ2-7 | few | TRBV20-1 | TGCAGTGCTGGGTCTTACGAGCAGTACTTC | CSAGSYEQYF
TRBD2 | TRBJ2-7 | - | TRBV20-1 | TGCAGTGCTACCAAACTAGCGGGGGAACTATACGAGCAGTACTTC | CSATKLAGELYEQYF
- | TRBJ2-3 | few | TRBV7-9 | TGTGCCAGCAGCCCGGTTGGAACTACGCAGTATTTT | CASSPVGTTQYF
TRBD1 | TRBJ1-5 | few | TRBV20-1 | TGCAGTGCTAGTGCAGGGGGCCTCAATCAGCCCCAGCATTTT | CSASAGGLNQPQHF
- | TRBJ1-5 | - | TRBV6-5 | TGTGCCAGCAGTTTATATAGGGCAAGCAATCAGCCCCAGCATTTT | CASSLYRASNQPQHF
- | TRBJ1-2 | once | TRBV28 | TGTGCCAGCAGTCCAAACAGGGTGCCCGAGGCTAACTATGGCTACACCTTC | CASSPNRVPEANYGYTF
- | TRBJ2-1 | - | TRBV18 | TGTGCCAGCGCACCGGTGAACAACAATGAGCAGTTCTTC | CASAPVNNNEQFF
TRBD1 | TRBJ1-6 | - | TRBV6-1 | TGTGCCAGCAGCTCCGGGACAGGGAATTCACCCCTCCACTTT | CASSSGTGNSPLHF
TRBD2 | TRBJ2-7 | - | TRBV12-3/TRBV12-4 | TGTGCCAGCAGTCGGGGACTAGCGGGAGGGAACTACGAGCAGTACTTC | CASSRGLAGGNYEQYF
TRBD2 | TRBJ2-1 | - | TRBV29-1 | TGCAGCGTTGAAGAGTTACTAGCGCTGGAGACCCAGTTCTTC | CSVEELLALETQFF
TRBD2 | TRBJ2-3 | few | TRBV7-8 | TGTGCCAGCAGCTCTCATAGCGGGGGGGGCACAGATACGCAGTATTTT | CASSSHSGGGTDTQYF
- | TRBJ2-7 | - | TRBV6-1 | TGTGCCAGCGGTTCAGGGACCCAAGGCTACGAGCAGTACTTC | CASGSGTQGYEQYF
TRBD1 | TRBJ2-1 | - | TRBV4-2 | TGTGCCAGCAGCCAAAGTAACCTGGACAGGGTGCAAGATGAGCAGTTCTTC | CASSQSNLDRVQDEQFF
- | TRBJ2-5 | many | TRBV6-5 | TGTGCCAGCAGTGCAGATCCCAAGGGGACCCAGTACTTC | CASSADPKGTQYF
- | TRBJ2-1 | few | TRBV12-3/TRBV12-4 | TGTGCCAGCAGTCTATCCCCCGGTGCGAAACACAATGAGCAGTTCTTC | CASSLSPGAKHNEQFF
- | TRBJ1-4 | few | TRBV15 | TGTGCCACCAGCAGAGATCCAGCTTTTAATGAAAAACTGTTTTTT | CATSRDPAFNEKLFF
- | TRBJ1-2 | few | TRBV6-2/TRBV6-3 | TGTGCCAGCAGCCCCACAGCGACCTATGGCTACACCTTC | CASSPTATYGYTF
- | TRBJ1-2 | - | TRBV4-2 | TGTGCCAGCAGCCCCGACAGGCCTAACTATGGCTACACCTTC | CASSPDRPNYGYTF
- | TRBJ2-5 | - | TRBV5-1 | TGCGCCAGCAGCTTGGGGGCTAGCGATGGGACCCAGTACTTC | CASSLGASDGTQYF
- | TRBJ2-7 | - | TRBV6-2/TRBV6-3 | TGTGCCAGCAGTTGGCAGGGTTTAATCAACGAGCAGTACTTC | CASSWQGLINEQYF
- | TRBJ2-7 | - | TRBV6-1 | TGTGCCAGCAGGGACAGTAAGATTGGCGAGCAGTACTTC | CASRDSKIGEQYF
- | TRBJ1-5 | - | TRBV20-1 | TGCAGTGCTCCGCCATGGGGAGGCAATCAGCCCCAGCATTTT | CSAPPWGGNQPQHF
TRBD1 | TRBJ1-4 | - | TRBV27 | TGTGCCAGCAGTCCACGGACAGGCTTAAATGAAAAACTGTTTTTT | CASSPRTGLNEKLFF
- | TRBJ2-3 | few | TRBV5-6 | TGTGCCAGCAGCCAGGCGCCTACAGATACGCAGTATTTT | CASSQAPTDTQYF
TRBD2 | TRBJ2-7 | - | TRBV4-3 | TGCGTCAGCAGTCTACTGCGACTAGCCAACTACGAGCAGTACTTC | CVSSLLRLANYEQYF
- | TRBJ2-2 | few | TRBV12-3/TRBV12-4 | TGTGCCAGCATCTCTCACTTGGGGGGGACAAGAGGGACCACCGGGGAGCTGTTTTTT | CASISHLGGTRGTTGELFF
- | TRBJ2-5 | - | TRBV5-1 | TGCGCCAGCAGCCCGTGGTCGGGGATTGAAGAGACCCAGTACTTC | CASSPWSGIEETQYF
TRBD1 | TRBJ2-7 | few | TRBV7-2 | TGTGCCAGCAGCTACACCGGGACAGGGGCCGAGCAGTACTTC | CASSYTGTGAEQYF